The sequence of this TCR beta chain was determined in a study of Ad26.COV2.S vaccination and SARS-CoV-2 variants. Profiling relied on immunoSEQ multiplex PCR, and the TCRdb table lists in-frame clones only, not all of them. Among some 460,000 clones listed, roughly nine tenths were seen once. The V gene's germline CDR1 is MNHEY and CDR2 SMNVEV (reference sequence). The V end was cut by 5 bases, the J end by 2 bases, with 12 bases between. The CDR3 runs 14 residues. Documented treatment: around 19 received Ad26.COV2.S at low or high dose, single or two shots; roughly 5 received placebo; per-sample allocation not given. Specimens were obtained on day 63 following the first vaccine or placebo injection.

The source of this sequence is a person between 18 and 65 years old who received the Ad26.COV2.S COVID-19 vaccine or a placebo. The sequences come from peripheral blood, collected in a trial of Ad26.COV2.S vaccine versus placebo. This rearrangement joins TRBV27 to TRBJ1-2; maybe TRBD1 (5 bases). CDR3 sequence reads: CASSRGERNYGYTF. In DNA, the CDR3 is TGTGCCAGCAGTCGGGGGGAGCGGAACTATGGCTACACCTTC.